Shown below are 2 T cell receptor beta chains from a single sample sequenced in a study of vaccination and CD4 T cells after COVID-19. Stated treatment: roughly 10-day PBMC culture with coronavirus spike peptide pools or control peptides (ViraFEST assay). Investigators obtained the unexposed donor's CD4+ T cells before the COVID-19 pandemic (2011-2018). With the Oncomine TCR Beta short-read assay, DNA from cultured CD4+ T cells was sequenced. The genomic DNA was obtained from cultured CD4+ T cells by extraction with the QIAamp micro DNA kit. MiXCR, run by TCRdb on the PCR reads, gives a single entry per CDR3 protein. This sample carries about 6,300 distinct CDR3 sequences, 33% of them seen once, and the ten largest clones take over 35%. Antigen specificity for these receptors is unknown. The sample was CD4+ T cells from blood, cultured in vitro. The receptors derive from a human donor in good health.

The chain joins TRBV6-2 or TRBV6-3 to TRBJ1-1; possibly TRBD1 for D (5 bases). The CDR3 has 14 amino acids. Trimming pared 8 bases from V and 0 bases from J, leaving 13 bases between. Germline V gene data show CDR1 as MNHEY and CDR2 as SVGEGT. For the CDR3, the DNA is TGTGCCAGCGGCTGGGGGGGGATGAACACTGAAGCTTTCTTT. It specifies CASGWGGMNTEAFF.

CDR3 residues: CAISDRDRGDLSNQPQHF. CDR3 DNA: TGTGCCATCAGTGACCGGGACAGGGGGGATCTTAGCAATCAGCCCCAGCATTTT. The rearrangement uses TRBV10-3 and TRBJ1-5; 11 nucleotides match TRBD1. CDR3 size: 18 residues. J gave up 0 bases and V 3 bases, and 7 bases lay outside the gene matches. The germline CDR1 and CDR2 sequences are ENHRY and SYGVKD.